The clone carrying this T cell receptor beta chain was detected only once. CDR1 and CDR2 from the germline V gene are LNHDA and SQIVND (reference sequence). The V and J ends lost 3 bases and 2 bases respectively, with 8 bases between them. There are 15 residues in the CDR3. The sample originates from a study of PD-L1 blockade in urothelial cancer. Assay used: immunoSEQ multiplex PCR; TCRdb lists only in-frame clones, some missing. The data hold roughly 30,000 clones, with roughly 86% observed a single time. The genes are TRBV19 and TRBJ2-6, with D possibly TRBD2 on 6 matching bases. This clonotype was obtained from a man over 45 with urothelial cancer. Sequenced here: PBMCs, sampled around atezolizumab (anti-PD-L1) treatment. The CDR3, as DNA: TGTGCCAGTAGTATCGGCGGGGCTGGGGCCAACGTCCTGACTTTC. As protein: CASSIGGAGANVLTF. The full variable domain, with the rest looked up from reference TRBV19 and TRBJ2-6, is DGGITQSPKYLFRKEGQNVTLSCEQNLNHDAMYWYRQDPGQGLRLIYYSQIVNDFQKGDIAEGYSVSREKKESFPLTVTSAQKNPTAFYLCASSIGGAGANVLTFGAGSRLTVL.